A single sample gave rise to the 9 T cell receptor beta chains below, sequenced in a study of blood T cell repertoires in COVID-19. Here immunoSEQ multiplex PCR was the method, and the copy in TCRdb shows in-frame clones only, minus some. The sample yields more than 65,000 clones, roughly four fifths seen once. Sequencing was performed on peripheral blood. The receptors here all came from a human donor in a cohort sampled during active COVID-19.

The CDR3 sequence: CASSMGGGLVGTYEQYF. CDR3 in DNA: TGTGCCAGTAGTATGGGGGGGGGACTAGTGGGAACCTACGAGCAGTACTTC. This rearrangement joins TRBV19 to TRBJ2-7; TRBD2 aligns across 8 bases. The J segment lost 2 bases and the V segment lost 3 bases, leaving 12 bases of the junction unmatched. Looked up from germline, CDR1 is LNHDA and CDR2 is SQIVND (reference sequence). The CDR3 is 17 residues long.

The chain combines TRBV29-1 with TRBJ1-1; no reliable D call. The CDR3 runs to 13 residues. The germline V gene encodes CDR1 SQVTM and CDR2 ANQGSEA. Between the trimmed V and J ends, which lost 4 bases and 4 bases, there was a span of 13 bases. This CDR3 is CSVVSGIGTEAFF. In DNA, the CDR3 is TGCAGCGTTGTGTCCGGGATAGGCACTGAAGCTTTCTTT. Full variable domain (remainder filled in from reference TRBV29-1 and TRBJ1-1): SAVISQKPSRDICQRGTSLTIQCQVDSQVTMMFWYRQQPGQSLTLIATANQGSEATYESGFVIDKFPISRPNLTFSTLTVSNMSPEDSSIYLCSVVSGIGTEAFFGQGTRLTVV.

The chain uses TRBV5-6 and TRBJ1-4, with D possibly TRBD1 on 5 matching bases. The CDR3 contains 14 residues. V was shortened by 0 bases and J by 6 bases, with 9 bases between the two germline ends. Germline CDR1 is SGHDT and CDR2 is YYEEEE. This CDR3 is CASSLGGQHEKLFF. The CDR3 bases are TGTGCCAGCAGCTTGGGGGGCCAGCATGAAAAACTGTTTTTT.

This clone was observed a few times. The rearrangement joins TRBV6-2 or TRBV6-3 to TRBJ1-1; no firm D call. Germline assignment: CDR1 MNHEY and CDR2 SVGEGT. Trimming took off 2 bases at V and 2 bases at J, with 3 bases between the two ends. The CDR3 loop spans 12 amino acids. The chain's CDR3 is CASSYRNTEAFF. The DNA of the CDR3 is TGTGCCAGCAGTTACCGTAACACTGAAGCTTTCTTT.

The chain links TRBV24-1 to TRBJ1-1, with D possibly matching TRBD1 (6 bases). V shed 9 bases and J shed 2 bases, with 12 bases lying between them. The CDR3 has 13 residues. Germline CDR1 and CDR2: KGHDR and SFDVKD. The CDR3 nucleotides read TGTGCCACCCGGCTGGGGACAAACACTGAAGCTTTCTTT. Its translation: CATRLGTNTEAFF.

The chain is built from TRBV28 and TRBJ1-1; the match to TRBD1 covers 7 bases. Germline CDR1 MDHEN, CDR2 SYDVKM. The junction had 14 bases not matched to a gene; V was cut back by 6 bases and J by 7 bases. The CDR3 runs to 15 residues. This CDR3 reads CASRRTGTESLEAFF. The CDR3 DNA is TGTGCCAGCAGACGGACCGGGACAGAAAGCCTTGAAGCTTTCTTT.

This clone came up once. CDR3 residues: CASSLVMGRGISGYTF. Here the CDR3 DNA reads TGTGCCAGCAGCTTAGTTATGGGCAGGGGTATTAGTGGCTACACCTTC. V is TRBV7-2 and J is TRBJ1-2; maybe TRBD1 (6 bases). The length of the CDR3 is 16 residues. The germline CDR1 and CDR2 sequences are SGHTA and FQGNSA. The germline V and J ends were trimmed by 1 base and 7 bases, with 19 bases remaining between them.

This clone was seen a handful of times. The gene calls are TRBV10-1 and TRBJ1-3; D is undetermined. Trimming cost V 4 bases and J 0 bases, with 10 bases left between them. The CDR3 loop spans 15 amino acids. Germline loops: CDR1 WNHNN, CDR2 SYGVQD (reference sequence). The CDR3 coding sequence is TGCGCCAGCAGTGTTTACCGTAGCTCTGGAAACACCATATATTTT. This gives the protein CASSVYRSSGNTIYF.

The chain is built from TRBV4-3 and TRBJ1-4; TRBD1 agrees at 7 bases. V trimming: 4 bases; J trimming: 12 bases; junction bases outside the gene matches: 17. The CDR3 spans 16 residues. Germline lookup yields CDR1 LGHNA and CDR2 YSLEER. CDR3 amino acids: CASSPGSGTAEQELFF. In DNA, the CDR3 is TGCGCCAGCAGCCCAGGTAGTGGGACAGCGGAGCAGGAACTGTTTTTT.